These 25 T cell receptor beta chains originate from one sample sequenced in a study of T-cell memory formation after mild COVID-19. TCRdb processed the 5' RACE reads anew with MiXCR; each CDR3 protein has one entry. The sample includes some 450,000 distinct CDR3 sequences, roughly 17% of them seen just once. Sequencing used PBMCs or a T cell subset sorted from them (not recorded which). The receptors originated from a man in his late teens or twenties who had mild COVID-19 (a few samples of this study predate the infection). Cell type and time point are not known.

This chain connects TRBV4-1 to TRBJ1-1; D call uncertain. The CDR3 contains 14 residues. V dropped 5 bases and J dropped 2 bases, with 12 bases sitting between them. Looked up from germline, CDR1 is MGHRA and CDR2 is YSYEKL. The CDR3, as DNA: TGCGCCAGCAGCAAGCAGGTTTCCAACACTGAAGCTTTCTTT. Protein: CASSKQVSNTEAFF.

The chain recombines TRBV12-3 or TRBV12-4 with TRBJ1-1; 7 bases align to TRBD1. This CDR3 is built from 13 residues. The junction had 11 bases not matched to a gene; V was cut back by 7 bases and J by 9 bases. For the CDR3, the DNA is TGTGCCAGCATTACCGGCCAGGGGGAAAAAGCTTTCTTT. It yields the protein CASITGQGEKAFF.

The rearrangement uses TRBV4-2 and TRBJ1-2, with D unresolved. V lost 2 bases and J lost 5, with 15 bases in between. Germline V CDR1 and CDR2: LGHNA, YNFKEQ. This CDR3 spans 15 amino acids. The CDR3 reads CASSQPRDVGYGYTF. The CDR3 DNA reads TGTGCCAGCAGCCAACCCCGAGACGTCGGTTATGGCTACACCTTC.

This sequence joins TRBV7-9 and TRBJ2-3, with D possibly TRBD2 on 6 matching bases. V dropped 1 base and J dropped 4 bases, with 12 bases sitting between them. Germline V lookup: CDR1 SEHNR, CDR2 FQNEAQ (reference sequence). This CDR3 has 15 residues. The CDR3 reads CASSLGGAPPDTQYF. The DNA for the CDR3 is TGTGCCAGCAGCTTAGGCGGGGCCCCTCCAGATACGCAGTATTTT.

The V and J genes are TRBV15 and TRBJ2-3; possible D gene TRBD2, 6 bases. The CDR3 contains 15 residues. The V gene's germline CDR1 is LNHNV and CDR2 YYDKDF (reference sequence). With 0 bases removed from V and 4 bases from J, the gap between germline ends came to 11 bases. The CDR3 sequence is CATSRDRGAADTQYF. The CDR3, as DNA: TGTGCCACCAGCAGAGATCGCGGGGCCGCAGATACGCAGTATTTT.

This clonotype was picked up a small number of times. The J gene is TRBJ1-3, the V gene TRBV4-1; D ambiguous. The V and J ends lost 4 bases and 0 bases respectively, with 10 bases between them. This CDR3 region has 15 residues. CDR1 MGHRA and CDR2 YSYEKL come from the germline V gene. The CDR3: CASSLTASSGNTIYF. CDR3 nucleotide sequence: TGCGCCAGCAGCCTAACAGCGAGCTCTGGAAACACCATATATTTT.

This clonotype was counted between two and nine times. The J gene is TRBJ2-7, the V gene TRBV7-2, with a tentative D call TRBD2 (5 bases). CDR1 and CDR2 from the germline V gene are SGHTA and FQGNSA. V lost 3 bases, J lost 3 bases, and 12 bases lay in between. This CDR3 region has 14 residues. The CDR3 coding sequence is TGTGCCAGCAGCTTTTCTATCCGGGACTACGAGCAGTACGTC. Translating it yields CASSFSIRDYEQYV.

This clonotype turned up a few times. The chain combines TRBV2 with TRBJ2-5; 11 nucleotides line up with TRBD2. This CDR3 comprises 16 residues. V lost 4 bases and J lost 4; bases outside the gene matches: 8. Germline CDR1 and CDR2: SNHLY and FYNNEI. CDR3 region: CASSVNSGGAGETQYF. For the CDR3, the DNA is TGTGCCAGCAGTGTGAATAGCGGGGGGGCAGGAGAGACCCAGTACTTC.

The gene calls are TRBV7-9 and TRBJ2-7, with D unresolved. Trimming removed 6 bases from V and 3 bases from J, with 9 bases in between. The CDR3 sequence is 12 residues long. CDR1 and CDR2 (germline): SEHNR, FQNEAQ (reference sequence). Here the CDR3 DNA reads TGTGCCAGCAGTTCGGACCTCTACGAGCAGTACTTC. This codes for CASSSDLYEQYF.

The chain is built from TRBV11-2 and TRBJ2-7; 8 bases line up with TRBD2. The CDR3 is 13 residues long. In germline, CDR1 is SGHAT, CDR2 FQNNGV. The J segment lost 7 bases and the V segment lost 4 bases, leaving 6 bases of the junction unmatched. CDR3 loop: CASSSGGPREQYF. For the CDR3, the DNA is TGTGCCAGCAGCTCGGGGGGGCCTCGGGAGCAGTACTTC.

This clonotype appeared a few times. The CDR3 DNA reads TGCAGCGTTGTGACTAGCGGGGGATCTAGCACAGATACGCAGTATTTT. Translated, it gives CSVVTSGGSSTDTQYF. The gene calls are TRBV29-1 and TRBJ2-3, with 12 bases that match TRBD2. The CDR3 totals 16 residues. CDR1 SQVTM and CDR2 ANQGSEA come from the germline V gene. V lost 4 bases, J lost 0 bases, and 5 bases stayed unmatched.

This chain connects TRBV18 to TRBJ1-3; 9 bases are a match to TRBD1. Germline loops: CDR1 KGHSH, CDR2 LQKENI. The CDR3 sequence is 17 residues long. J gave up 0 bases and V 3 bases, and 6 bases lay outside the gene matches. CDR3 sequence reads: CASSPPGQGFSGNTIYF. DNA for the CDR3: TGTGCCAGCTCACCTCCGGGACAGGGATTCTCTGGAAACACCATATATTTT.

The V gene is TRBV20-1, the J gene TRBJ1-6, with D possibly TRBD1 on 5 matching bases. Per the germline V gene, CDR1 is DFQATT and CDR2 is SNEGSKA (reference sequence). This CDR3 spans 17 amino acids. V lost 3 bases, J lost 7 bases, and 22 bases lay in between. The DNA for the CDR3 is TGCAGTGCTAGGACACAGGAGTTGGGGATCCTGAATTCACCCCTCCACTTT. As protein: CSARTQELGILNSPLHF.

This clonotype has more than one count but fewer than ten. This rearrangement joins TRBV7-2 to TRBJ1-2; 11 bases map to TRBD1. With V trimmed by 5 bases and J by 4 bases, 6 bases remained unmatched. Germline V lookup: CDR1 SGHTA, CDR2 FQGNSA. This CDR3 is 15 amino acids long. Written as DNA, the CDR3 is TGTGCCAGCAGCCCTCGGACAGGGGGCCGCTATGGCTACACCTTC. Translation gives CASSPRTGGRYGYTF.

The genes are TRBV6-1 and TRBJ1-4; 7 nucleotides align to TRBD1. The CDR3 is made up of 17 amino acids. From germline, CDR1 is MNHNS and CDR2 SASEGT. V lost 3 bases to trimming and J lost 5 bases; unmatched junction nucleotides: 12. This CDR3 is CASSEAVGGRGNEKLFF. CDR3 nucleotides: TGTGCCAGCAGTGAGGCGGTCGGTGGCAGGGGGAATGAAAAACTGTTTTTT.

J is TRBJ1-1 and V is TRBV7-2; D is undetermined. Trimming pared 2 bases from V and 3 bases from J, leaving 10 bases between. There are 14 residues in the CDR3. Germline CDR1 reads SGHTA; CDR2 reads FQGNSA. The CDR3 nucleotides read TGTGCCAGCAGCTTACTTTCCGGGGACACTGAAGCTTTCTTT. Residues: CASSLLSGDTEAFF.

This clonotype was recorded a few times. The chain couples TRBV7-9 to TRBJ2-7; D call uncertain. Germline-derived CDR1 and CDR2 are SEHNR and FQNEAQ (reference sequence). This CDR3 comprises 11 residues. V dropped 5 bases and J dropped 5 bases, with 7 bases sitting between them. CDR3 bases: TGTGCCAGCAGCCTGATGGACGAGCAGTACTTC. As protein: CASSLMDEQYF.

In this sample, this clonotype turned up a few times. This sequence joins TRBV25-1 and TRBJ2-7; D not resolved. CDR1 MGHDK and CDR2 SYGVNS come from the germline V gene. V was pared by 2 bases and J by 0 bases, with 5 bases between. CDR3 length: 13 residues. The CDR3 sequence: CASSEKNSYEQYF. Here the CDR3 DNA reads TGTGCCAGCAGTGAAAAGAACTCCTACGAGCAGTACTTC.

V gene TRBV2 combines with J gene TRBJ2-3; TRBD2 matches at 12 bases. Germline loops: CDR1 SNHLY, CDR2 FYNNEI. CDR3 length equals 15 residues. After removal of 6 bases from V and 3 bases from J, the junction contained 4 bases not matched to a gene. In DNA form, the CDR3 reads TGTGCCAGCAGCCCACTAGCGGGGGGAACAGATACGCAGTATTTT. Amino acid sequence: CASSPLAGGTDTQYF. Using reference TRBV2 and TRBJ2-3 for the parts outside the CDR3, the full variable domain is EPEVTQTPSHQVTQMGQEVILRCVPISNHLYFYWYRQILGQKVEFLVSFYNNEISEKSEIFDDQFSVERPDGSNFTLKIRSTKLEDSAMYFCASSPLAGGTDTQYFGPGTRLTVL.

This clonotype was seen a few times. This chain connects TRBV7-8 to TRBJ1-2, with D unresolved. Germline CDR1 and CDR2: SGHVS and FQNEAQ. The CDR3 is made up of 14 amino acids. V lost 5 bases, J lost 4 bases, and 14 bases lay in between. The CDR3 here is CASSLSEASYGYTF. The CDR3 DNA is TGTGCCAGCAGCCTTTCCGAGGCGTCCTATGGCTACACCTTC.

The chain couples TRBV12-3 or TRBV12-4 to TRBJ1-1; 10 bases match TRBD1. The V segment lost 5 bases and the J segment 4 bases; nucleotides outside the gene matches: 4. There are 14 residues in the CDR3. CDR3 sequence: CASSLWDRGTEAFF. The CDR3 region has the DNA TGTGCCAGCAGTCTGTGGGACAGGGGCACTGAAGCTTTCTTT.

This chain connects TRBV6-6 to TRBJ1-1; 7 nucleotides align to TRBD1. Trimming removed 9 bases from V and 6 bases from J; junction bases left unmatched: 22. CDR1 is MNHNY, CDR2 SVGAGI, per germline (reference sequence). This CDR3 comprises 17 residues. CDR3 protein: CASDHPQRQGGWAEAFF. The CDR3 DNA follows: TGTGCCAGTGATCACCCACAGCGACAGGGAGGTTGGGCTGAAGCTTTCTTT.

This clonotype was detected a few times. The chain recombines TRBV6-6 with TRBJ2-6; D not resolved. The CDR3 extends over 16 amino acids. Germline-derived CDR1 and CDR2 are MNHNY and SVGAGI (reference sequence). Trimming removed 4 bases at V and 0 bases at J, with 10 bases between. In DNA, the CDR3 is TGTGCCAGCAGTTCCCCAACAGCCTCTGGGGCCAACGTCCTGACTTTC. Residues: CASSSPTASGANVLTF.

The rearrangement uses TRBV20-1 and TRBJ2-5; the match to TRBD2 covers 7 bases. CDR3 length: 14 amino acids. CDR1 is DFQATT and CDR2 is SNEGSKA in the germline V gene (reference sequence). Trimming took 0 bases from V and 2 from J; bases not matched to a gene: 3. CDR3 in amino acids: CSARDPAGQETQYF. CDR3 DNA sequence: TGCAGTGCTAGAGATCCAGCGGGGCAAGAGACCCAGTACTTC.

This clonotype was seen only a few times. The CDR3 sequence: CASSPLAPGTGAGETQYF. The CDR3 coding sequence is TGTGCCAGCAGCCCATTAGCCCCCGGGACAGGGGCAGGAGAGACCCAGTACTTC. The V and J genes are TRBV7-6 and TRBJ2-5; TRBD1 aligns across 10 bases. Germline V CDR1 and CDR2: SGHVS, FNYEAQ. This CDR3 spans 18 amino acids. J gave up 4 bases and V 5 bases, and 16 bases lay outside the gene matches. The full variable domain, in which reference TRBV7-6 and TRBJ2-5 provide the parts outside the CDR3, is GAGVSQSPRYKVTKRGQDVALRCDPISGHVSLYWYRQALGQGPEFLTYFNYEAQQDKSGLPNDRFSAERPEGSISTLTIQRTEQRDSAMYRCASSPLAPGTGAGETQYFGPGTRLLVL.